One sample yielded the 28 T cell receptor beta chains listed below, sequenced in a study of cytomegalovirus exposure and HLA in healthy donors. The PCR ran on 60 Vbeta and 13 Jbeta primers. TCRdb's table, derived via immunoSEQ multiplex PCR, lists solely in-frame clones and lacks some. The repertoire consists of roughly 150,000 clones, with approximately 80% occurring once and the leading ten covering 1.5% to 2%. Sequencing input: PBMCs. Every receptor here comes from a woman aged 35 to 49 in good health and CMV-seronegative.

This clone was detected only once. The chain uses TRBV7-8 and TRBJ2-7; the match to TRBD1 covers 10 bases. CDR3 length: 16 amino acids. The germline CDR1 and CDR2 sequences are SGHVS and FQNEAQ. Losses at the gene ends were 7 bases for V and 12 bases for J; bases not matched to a gene: 21. The CDR3, as DNA: TGTGCCAGCATCCTAAGCCCCTGGGGACAGGGGCCCTTGGGGTACTTC. This gives the protein CASILSPWGQGPLGYF.

The chain has TRBV29-1 and TRBJ2-2; 7 bases align to TRBD2. V dropped 4 bases and J dropped 2; count of bases not matched to a gene: 4. The CDR3 has 14 amino acids. The germline V gene encodes CDR1 SQVTM and CDR2 ANQGSEA. The CDR3 DNA is TGCAGCGTTGTAACGGGGGGAAACACCGGGGAGCTGTTTTTT. Its translation: CSVVTGGNTGELFF.

The gene calls are TRBV5-1 and TRBJ1-4, with D unresolved. The CDR3 totals 15 residues. Trimming stripped 4 bases from V and 2 bases from J, with 12 bases between. The germline V gene encodes CDR1 SGHRS and CDR2 YFSETQ. The CDR3 nucleotides read TGCGCCAGCAGCCCCATGAGGGCTACTAATGAAAAACTGTTTTTT. As protein: CASSPMRATNEKLFF.

This clone was counted only a few times. The chain joins TRBV5-1 to TRBJ2-1, with D maybe TRBD1 (5 bases). The germline V and J ends were trimmed by 0 bases and 6 bases, with 7 bases remaining between them. The germline CDR1 and CDR2 sequences are SGHRS and YFSETQ. CDR3 length: 13 residues. For the CDR3, the DNA is TGCGCCAGCAGCTTGGGTGGGGCCAATGAGCAGTTCTTC. It specifies CASSLGGANEQFF.

This chain connects TRBV30 to TRBJ2-7; D unresolved. CDR1 is GTSNPN and CDR2 is SVGIG in the germline V gene (reference sequence). V shed 1 base and J shed 2 bases, with 6 bases lying between them. The CDR3 is 12 amino acids. The CDR3: CAWSGLAYEQYF. As DNA, the CDR3 is TGTGCCTGGAGTGGTCTTGCCTACGAGCAGTACTTC.

This chain connects TRBV10-3 to TRBJ2-5; a weak D match, TRBD1 (6 bases). The CDR3 extends over 15 amino acids. V gave up 0 bases and J gave up 2 bases, with 10 bases separating them. Germline CDR1 reads ENHRY; CDR2 reads SYGVKD. Here the CDR3 DNA reads TGTGCCATCAGTGAGTCGGGGGACACTCAAGAGACCCAGTACTTC. It specifies CAISESGDTQETQYF.

This clone was seen only a few times. The gene calls are TRBV5-4 and TRBJ1-6; D call uncertain. This CDR3 is 14 amino acids long. The V gene's germline CDR1 is SGHNT and CDR2 YYREEE (reference sequence). The ends were cut back, 6 bases at V and 7 bases at J, with 14 bases in the middle. CDR3 loop: CASTRREENSPLHF. CDR3 sequence (DNA): TGTGCCAGCACCCGAAGGGAGGAAAATTCACCCCTCCACTTT.

There are a few counts of this clone. This rearrangement joins TRBV10-3 to TRBJ1-6, with 7 bases identical to TRBD1. Germline CDR1 is ENHRY and CDR2 is SYGVKD. This CDR3 is built from 16 residues. With V trimmed by 8 bases and J by 5 bases, 12 bases remained unmatched. CDR3 in DNA: TGTGCCATCGCGGCCATGAGGGACAGTCATAATTCACCCCTCCACTTT. It translates to CAIAAMRDSHNSPLHF.

The rearrangement links TRBV29-1 to TRBJ2-5; 7 nucleotides match TRBD1. Germline V gives CDR1 SQVTM, CDR2 ANQGSEA. This CDR3 has 14 amino acids. J was trimmed by 2 bases and V by 4 bases; bases with no gene match: 7. CDR3 DNA sequence: TGCAGCGTTGGACAGGGTGGCCCTCAAGAGACCCAGTACTTC. Amino acids: CSVGQGGPQETQYF.

The chain is built from TRBV28 and TRBJ1-6, with TRBD1 identical over 8 bases. Unmatched junction bases numbered 9, after V lost 5 bases and J lost 9 bases. Germline V gene lookup returns CDR1 MDHEN and CDR2 SYDVKM. This CDR3 is built from 15 residues. The CDR3 DNA sequence: TGTGCCAGCAGTGCCTTACAGGGGGGGATTTCACCCCTCCACTTT. This encodes CASSALQGGISPLHF. The full variable domain, with the rest looked up from reference TRBV28 and TRBJ1-6, is DVKVTQSSRYLVKRTGEKVFLECVQDMDHENMFWYRQDPGLGLRLIYFSYDVKMKEKGDIPEGYSVSREKKERFSLILESASTNQTSMYLCASSALQGGISPLHFGNGTRLTVT.

This chain connects TRBV4-2 to TRBJ1-2, with 9 bases identical to TRBD1. Germline-derived CDR1 and CDR2 are LGHNA and YNFKEQ. V was pared by 5 bases and J by 6 bases, with 10 bases of the junction left unmatched. The CDR3 length is 15 residues. The chain's CDR3 is CASSVDRGGYDGYTF. In DNA form, the CDR3 reads TGTGCCAGCAGCGTCGACAGGGGGGGTTACGATGGCTACACCTTC.

This chain links TRBV15 with TRBJ2-3; no clear D gene. Trimming left V 5 bases short and J 3 bases short, with 12 bases between. The CDR3 runs 14 residues. Per the germline V gene, CDR1 is LNHNV and CDR2 is YYDKDF (reference sequence). The CDR3 spells CATSLTGWTDTQYF. DNA of the CDR3: TGTGCCACCAGCTTGACCGGGTGGACAGATACGCAGTATTTT. Together with reference TRBV15 and TRBJ2-3, the CDR3 gives the full variable domain: DAMVIQNPRYQVTQFGKPVTLSCSQTLNHNVMYWYQQKSSQAPKLLFHYYDKDFNNEADTPDNFQSRRPNTSFCFLDIRSPGLGDTAMYLCATSLTGWTDTQYFGPGTRLTVL.

Here the CDR3 DNA reads TGTGCCAGCCGGGGAGGGGATTACGCCTATGGCTACACCTTC. It codes for CASRGGDYAYGYTF. The chain employs TRBV28 and TRBJ1-2, with D perhaps TRBD1 (5 bases). Looked up from germline, CDR1 is MDHEN and CDR2 is SYDVKM. The CDR3 has 14 amino acids. The ends were cut back, 8 bases at V and 4 bases at J, with 17 bases in the middle.

CDR3 DNA sequence: TGTGCCAGCAGCTCCAACCGGGACACCTTCTACGAGCAGTACTTC. Translating it yields CASSSNRDTFYEQYF. V gene TRBV7-2 combines with J gene TRBJ2-7; tentatively, D is TRBD1 (6 bases). V gave up 4 bases and J gave up 3 bases, with 16 bases separating them. CDR3 length: 15 amino acids. Germline V gene data show CDR1 as SGHTA and CDR2 as FQGNSA.

This clone was seen more than once but under ten times. The chain uses TRBV5-1 and TRBJ2-5; 12 bases are shared with TRBD1. The ends lost 1 base at V and 5 bases at J; junction bases unmatched: 9. The CDR3 contains 17 residues. The germline gives CDR1 SGHRS, CDR2 YFSETQ. The CDR3 DNA sequence: TGCGCCAGCAGCTTGACTTCTCCGGGACAGGGGGCGGAGACCCAGTACTTC. Protein: CASSLTSPGQGAETQYF.

The J gene is TRBJ2-1, the V gene TRBV10-3, with TRBD2 matching 7 bases. The V and J ends lost 4 bases and 9 bases, in that order; junction bases with no gene match: 12. This CDR3 region has 15 residues. Germline V CDR1 and CDR2: ENHRY, SYGVKD. The CDR3 spells CAISVGGEGKPEQFF. Written as DNA, the CDR3 is TGTGCCATCAGTGTCGGCGGGGAGGGGAAGCCTGAGCAGTTCTTC.

The chain carries TRBV5-1 and TRBJ2-7; 9 bases line up with TRBD1. Per germline, CDR1 SGHRS and CDR2 YFSETQ. The CDR3 runs to 13 residues. V was clipped by 3 bases and J by 3 bases; unmatched bases: 1. The DNA for the CDR3 is TGCGCCAGCAGCTCGGACAGGGGCTACGAGCAGTACTTC. Translation gives CASSSDRGYEQYF.

In the case of this clone: At one boundary the junction diverges from the germline segment, which might be a read error. The J gene is TRBJ2-3, the V gene TRBV7-9; a possible D gene is TRBD2 (5 bases). The length of the CDR3 is 16 residues. Looked up from germline, CDR1 is SEHNR and CDR2 is FQNEAQ (reference sequence). The CDR3 reads CSSSRGSGSDSDTQYF. The CDR3 DNA reads TGTTCCAGCAGCCGCGGGTCGGGGAGTGATTCGGATACGCAGTATTTT.

The CDR3 sequence is CASSRRTGADGYTF. Written as DNA, the CDR3 is TGTGCCAGCAGTCGAAGGACAGGGGCGGATGGCTACACCTTC. The chain carries TRBV6-5 and TRBJ1-2, with 9 positions matching TRBD1. With V trimmed by 5 bases and J by 6 bases, 7 bases remained unmatched. Germline V gene sequence: CDR1 MNHEY, CDR2 SVGAGI. The CDR3 runs to 14 residues.

The CDR3 protein is CASSVIAGGPETQYF. The CDR3 DNA reads as TGTGCCAGCAGCGTAATAGCGGGAGGGCCAGAGACCCAGTACTTC. This chain joins TRBV9 and TRBJ2-5; 11 bases are a match to TRBD2. V lost 1 base and J lost 4; bases outside the gene matches: 3. CDR3 length: 15 residues. The V gene's germline CDR1 is SGDLS and CDR2 YYNGEE.

This clone was seen only a few times. This rearrangement joins TRBV19 to TRBJ2-7; D is unclear. This CDR3 has 13 residues. V lost 2 bases and J lost 4, with 9 bases in between. CDR1 LNHDA and CDR2 SQIVND come from the germline V gene (reference sequence). The CDR3 sequence is CASSITTNYEQYF. CDR3 coding DNA: TGTGCCAGTAGTATAACCACAAATTACGAGCAGTACTTC.

V and J are TRBV29-1 and TRBJ2-3, with a tentative D call TRBD2 (5 bases). The CDR3 contains 16 residues. CDR1 SQVTM and CDR2 ANQGSEA come from the germline V gene. V was trimmed by 0 bases and J by 6 bases, leaving 19 bases between them. The DNA of the CDR3 is TGCAGCGTTGAAGATCTACTAGAGGATACGAGCGATACGCAGTATTTT. This encodes CSVEDLLEDTSDTQYF.

The chain couples TRBV18 to TRBJ2-2; 7 nucleotides match TRBD1. CDR1 KGHSH and CDR2 LQKENI come from the germline V gene. The V gene end was trimmed by 6 bases and the J gene end by 4 bases; junction bases not matched to a gene: 11. CDR3 size: 16 residues. CDR3 DNA: TGTGCCAGCTCGACAACAGGGGTGGAGATCACCGGGGAGCTGTTTTTT. Its translation: CASSTTGVEITGELFF.

The rearrangement links TRBV19 to TRBJ2-2; TRBD2 might be the D (5 bases). V was cut by 3 bases and J by 7 bases, with 6 bases left in between. CDR3 size: 12 residues. Germline V gene sequence: CDR1 LNHDA, CDR2 SQIVND (reference sequence). CDR3 residues: CASSIGLGELFF. CDR3 in DNA: TGTGCCAGTAGTATTGGACTCGGGGAGCTGTTTTTT.

This clone was picked up a small number of times. This rearrangement joins TRBV6-4 to TRBJ2-3; TRBD1 is a possible D gene (6 bases). The CDR3 extends over 15 amino acids. V gave up 6 bases and J gave up 0 bases, with 13 bases separating them. Germline CDR1 and CDR2: MRHNA and SNTAGT. The CDR3 here is CASSTGTKSTDTQYF. CDR3 DNA sequence: TGTGCCAGCAGCACCGGGACAAAAAGCACAGATACGCAGTATTTT.

The sample holds one count of this clone. This sequence joins TRBV27 and TRBJ2-7; D is unresolved. V lost 7 bases, J lost 2 bases, and 12 bases lay in between. In germline, CDR1 is MNHEY, CDR2 SMNVEV (reference sequence). The CDR3 runs 13 residues. The CDR3, as DNA: TGTGCCAGCATTTGGTGTTCTACCTACGAGCAGTACTTC. As protein: CASIWCSTYEQYF.

This clone was detected only once. The rearrangement links TRBV7-9 to TRBJ1-6, with 7 bases matching TRBD1. With V trimmed by 4 bases and J by 2 bases, 2 bases remained unmatched. Germline V gene data show CDR1 as SEHNR and CDR2 as FQNEAQ (reference sequence). The CDR3 runs to 15 residues. CDR3 bases: TGTGCCAGCAGCTCAGACAGGGCCTATAATTCACCCCTCCACTTT. Translated: CASSSDRAYNSPLHF.

The J gene is TRBJ1-2, the V gene TRBV7-2; the D is unclear. The V gene's germline CDR1 is SGHTA and CDR2 FQGNSA. Trimming took 5 bases from V and 3 from J, leaving 7 bases between them. The length of the CDR3 is 12 residues. CDR3 in DNA: TGTGCCAGCAGCCTAGACTACTATGGCTACACCTTC. Protein product: CASSLDYYGYTF.